The 22 T cell receptor beta chains below come from one sample, sequenced in a study of T cell responses to AZD1222 COVID-19 vaccine. The table came from immunoSEQ multiplex PCR; TCRdb's copy has only in-frame clones and leaves some out. Of 100,000 or so clones in the sample, approximately 92% were seen once. This material consisted of peripheral blood, taken 28 days after the second AZD1222 dose. Receptors originate from an adult who received the AZD1222 COVID-19 vaccine.

This clone has only a few counts. The chain has TRBV19 and TRBJ1-6; 7 nucleotides match TRBD1. This CDR3 is built from 16 residues. Germline CDR1 reads LNHDA; CDR2 reads SQIVND (reference sequence). The V segment lost 3 bases and the J segment 4 bases; nucleotides outside the gene matches: 6. This chain's CDR3 is CASSIAPQGYNSPLHF. CDR3 DNA sequence: TGTGCCAGTAGTATTGCCCCACAGGGGTATAATTCACCCCTCCACTTT.

This chain uses TRBV5-6 with TRBJ2-5, with D unresolved. V lost 0 bases, J lost 4 bases, and 4 bases lay in between. Looked up from germline, CDR1 is SGHDT and CDR2 is YYEEEE. The CDR3 is made up of 12 amino acids. CDR3 in amino acids: CASSLAAETQYF. The CDR3 nucleotides read TGTGCCAGCAGCTTGGCCGCAGAGACCCAGTACTTC.

This sequence joins TRBV5-1 and TRBJ2-1, with D possibly being TRBD2 (6 bases). Trimming cost V 6 bases and J 8 bases, with 15 bases left between them. The CDR3 has 13 amino acids. Germline-derived CDR1 and CDR2 are SGHRS and YFSETQ. The CDR3 spells CASNSGQGYEQFF. The CDR3 bases are TGCGCCAGCAATAGCGGCCAGGGTTATGAGCAGTTCTTC.

This rearrangement joins TRBV27 to TRBJ2-1, with TRBD2 matching 10 bases. Germline CDR1 and CDR2: MNHEY and SMNVEV (reference sequence). V was clipped by 5 bases and J by 9 bases; unmatched bases: 4. The CDR3 length is 13 residues. The CDR3 loop is CASSPSGSPEQFF. CDR3 coding DNA: TGTGCCAGCAGTCCTAGCGGGAGCCCTGAGCAGTTCTTC.

V and J are TRBV19 and TRBJ1-1; 7 positions agree with TRBD1. The germline gives CDR1 LNHDA, CDR2 SQIVND (reference sequence). This CDR3 comprises 13 residues. V shed 10 bases, J shed 1 base, and the junction held 6 bases outside the gene matches. The CDR3 nucleotides read TGTGCCACCCAGGGGGACGGGAACACTGAAGCTTTCTTT. It yields the protein CATQGDGNTEAFF.

The rearrangement joins TRBV5-1 to TRBJ2-6, with D perhaps TRBD2 (6 bases). CDR1 is SGHRS and CDR2 is YFSETQ in the germline V gene. CDR3 size: 16 residues. With 0 bases removed from V and 2 bases from J, the gap between germline ends came to 9 bases. The CDR3 DNA is TGCGCCAGCAGCTTGGCGCGGGGCGCTGGGGCCAACGTCCTGACTTTC. Protein sequence: CASSLARGAGANVLTF.

V usage is TRBV3-1 (or the pseudogene TRBV3-2) and J usage is TRBJ2-2, with D hard to call. This CDR3 region has 16 residues. Looked up from germline, CDR1 is LGHDT and CDR2 is YNNKEL (reference sequence). The V gene lost 3 bases and the J gene lost 0 bases, with 11 bases spanning the gap. The chain's CDR3 is CASSQFFQANTGELFF. The CDR3 bases are TGTGCCAGCAGCCAGTTCTTCCAAGCGAACACCGGGGAGCTGTTTTTT.

J is TRBJ2-3 and V is TRBV5-1; D gene unclear. In germline, CDR1 is SGHRS, CDR2 YFSETQ. V was pared by 5 bases and J by 2 bases, with 6 bases between. This CDR3 has 12 amino acids. This CDR3 reads CASRGHTDTQYF. DNA for the CDR3: TGCGCCAGCAGGGGCCACACAGATACGCAGTATTTT.

CDR3 loop: CASRAGARDEQFF. The DNA of the CDR3 is TGCGCCAGCAGAGCGGGGGCCCGGGATGAGCAGTTCTTC. J is TRBJ2-1 and V is TRBV10-2; 8 positions match TRBD2. The CDR3 runs 13 residues. V was clipped by 6 bases and J by 8 bases; unmatched bases: 6. The V gene's germline CDR1 is WSHSY and CDR2 SAAADI.

This clone was found once. The V call is TRBV5-1, the J call TRBJ1-3, with 9 bases matching TRBD1. V trimming: 3 bases; J trimming: 0 bases; junction bases outside the gene matches: 10. There are 18 residues in the CDR3. Looked up from germline, CDR1 is SGHRS and CDR2 is YFSETQ. The CDR3 spells CASSSDAGTGFSGNTIYF. DNA of the CDR3: TGCGCCAGCAGCTCGGACGCCGGGACAGGGTTCTCTGGAAACACCATATATTTT. Supplemented by reference TRBV5-1 and TRBJ1-3, the full variable domain reads KAGVTQTPRYLIKTRGQQVTLSCSPISGHRSVSWYQQTPGQGLQFLFEYFSETQRNKGNFPGRFSGRQFSNSRSEMNVSTLELGDSALYLCASSSDAGTGFSGNTIYFGEGSWLTVV.

V gene TRBV11-2 combines with J gene TRBJ2-7; no definite D call. In germline, CDR1 is SGHAT, CDR2 FQNNGV. V lost 5 bases and J 5 bases, leaving 19 bases between the germline ends. The CDR3 spans 15 residues. CDR3 in DNA: TGTGCCAGCAGCCCGCTCGGTGGGAATAGGAACGAGCAGTACTTC. Translation: CASSPLGGNRNEQYF.

V usage is TRBV7-3 and J usage is TRBJ2-1, with D tentatively TRBD2 (5 bases). V was clipped by 1 base and J by 3 bases, with 7 bases between them. From germline, CDR1 is SGHTA and CDR2 FQGTGA. The length of the CDR3 is 14 residues. DNA for the CDR3: TGTGCCAGCAGCTTAAGAGGGAGCTACAATGAGCAGTTCTTC. This translates into CASSLRGSYNEQFF.

V usage is TRBV6-5 and J usage is TRBJ2-7; D is perhaps TRBD2 (5 bases). The CDR3 is 14 residues long. The germline CDR1 and CDR2 sequences are MNHEY and SVGAGI. V shed 8 bases and J shed 3 bases, with 17 bases lying between them. The DNA of the CDR3 is TGTGCCAGCCGGGATGCAAATACCCGCTACGAGCAGTACTTC. It is translated as CASRDANTRYEQYF.

This clone has just a few counts. The V call is TRBV28, the J call TRBJ2-5, with a tentative D call TRBD1 (5 bases). Germline V gene sequence: CDR1 MDHEN, CDR2 SYDVKM. This CDR3 is built from 17 residues. Between the trimmed V and J ends, which lost 3 bases and 2 bases, there was a span of 19 bases. CDR3 coding DNA: TGTGCCAGCAGTTTTTTTAGGGGCCAGGCCATACAAGAGACCCAGTACTTC. Translated, it gives CASSFFRGQAIQETQYF.

The genes are TRBV2 and TRBJ1-1; D is unclear. Germline values: CDR1 SNHLY, CDR2 FYNNEI. Trimming cost V 5 bases and J 6 bases, with 10 bases left between them. This CDR3 comprises 12 residues. CDR3 protein: CASSPRPAEAFF. The CDR3 DNA reads TGTGCCAGCAGTCCTCGGCCAGCTGAAGCTTTCTTT.

This clone came up a few times. The rearrangement joins TRBV2 to TRBJ1-5, with D hard to call. V lost 5 bases to trimming and J lost 4 bases, with 9 bases between them. CDR3 length: 13 residues. Germline assignment: CDR1 SNHLY and CDR2 FYNNEI. CDR3 protein: CASSKLENQPQHF. The CDR3 DNA reads TGTGCCAGCAGTAAACTCGAGAATCAGCCCCAGCATTTT. Full variable domain (rest looked up from reference TRBV2 and TRBJ1-5): EPEVTQTPSHQVTQMGQEVILRCVPISNHLYFYWYRQILGQKVEFLVSFYNNEISEKSEIFDDQFSVERPDGSNFTLKIRSTKLEDSAMYFCASSKLENQPQHFGDGTRLSIL.

In its sample, this clone was seen a few times. V and J are TRBV11-3 and TRBJ2-1; D is undetermined. This CDR3 region has 14 residues. Germline V gene sequence: CDR1 SGHNT, CDR2 YENEEA. The V gene lost 2 bases and the J gene lost 9 bases, with 14 bases spanning the gap. The CDR3 region is CASSLPDTTSEQFF. The CDR3, as DNA: TGTGCCAGCAGCTTACCGGATACTACAAGTGAGCAGTTCTTC.

The chain combines TRBV19 with TRBJ2-1; maybe TRBD2 (5 bases). The V gene lost 5 bases and the J gene lost 6 bases, with 17 bases spanning the gap. The CDR3 sequence is 15 residues long. CDR1 and CDR2 from the germline V gene are LNHDA and SQIVND (reference sequence). DNA of the CDR3: TGTGCCAGTAGTGCCCACACCTTACTAGGCAATGAGCAGTTCTTC. Protein: CASSAHTLLGNEQFF.

The chain links TRBV6-1 to TRBJ1-2; D unclear. V lost 2 bases to trimming and J lost 8 bases, with 6 bases between them. CDR3 length equals 11 residues. Germline assignment: CDR1 MNHNS and CDR2 SASEGT. The CDR3 coding sequence is TGTGCCAGCAGTGAACTGGTAGGCTACACCTTC. It encodes CASSELVGYTF.

V usage is TRBV5-1 and J usage is TRBJ2-2, with 10 bases that match TRBD2. Unmatched junction bases numbered 1, after V lost 3 bases and J lost 2 bases. The germline V gene encodes CDR1 SGHRS and CDR2 YFSETQ. The CDR3 covers 15 residues. The CDR3 nucleotides are TGCGCCAGCAGCTGGACTAGCGGAAACACCGGGGAGCTGTTTTTT. Protein product: CASSWTSGNTGELFF.

The rearrangement links TRBV9 to TRBJ2-1; 10 bases fit TRBD2. The V and J ends lost 0 bases and 2 bases, in that order; junction bases with no gene match: 5. The CDR3 has 17 amino acids. Germline-derived CDR1 and CDR2 are SGDLS and YYNGEE. The CDR3 reads CASSVGTSGKTYNEQFF. The CDR3 coding sequence is TGTGCCAGCAGCGTAGGAACTAGCGGGAAGACCTACAATGAGCAGTTCTTC. Full variable domain (missing parts from reference TRBV9 and TRBJ2-1): DSGVTQTPKHLITATGQRVTLRCSPRSGDLSVYWYQQSLDQGLQFLIQYYNGEERAKGNILERFSAQQFPDLHSELNLSSLELGDSALYFCASSVGTSGKTYNEQFFGPGTRLTVL.

The rearrangement joins TRBV28 to TRBJ2-1, with 9 bases aligning to TRBD2. Germline values: CDR1 MDHEN, CDR2 SYDVKM. The length of the CDR3 is 14 residues. V was clipped by 6 bases and J by 10 bases; unmatched bases: 10. The CDR3: CASRPASGVREQFF. For the CDR3, the DNA is TGTGCCAGCAGACCAGCTAGCGGGGTACGGGAGCAGTTCTTC.